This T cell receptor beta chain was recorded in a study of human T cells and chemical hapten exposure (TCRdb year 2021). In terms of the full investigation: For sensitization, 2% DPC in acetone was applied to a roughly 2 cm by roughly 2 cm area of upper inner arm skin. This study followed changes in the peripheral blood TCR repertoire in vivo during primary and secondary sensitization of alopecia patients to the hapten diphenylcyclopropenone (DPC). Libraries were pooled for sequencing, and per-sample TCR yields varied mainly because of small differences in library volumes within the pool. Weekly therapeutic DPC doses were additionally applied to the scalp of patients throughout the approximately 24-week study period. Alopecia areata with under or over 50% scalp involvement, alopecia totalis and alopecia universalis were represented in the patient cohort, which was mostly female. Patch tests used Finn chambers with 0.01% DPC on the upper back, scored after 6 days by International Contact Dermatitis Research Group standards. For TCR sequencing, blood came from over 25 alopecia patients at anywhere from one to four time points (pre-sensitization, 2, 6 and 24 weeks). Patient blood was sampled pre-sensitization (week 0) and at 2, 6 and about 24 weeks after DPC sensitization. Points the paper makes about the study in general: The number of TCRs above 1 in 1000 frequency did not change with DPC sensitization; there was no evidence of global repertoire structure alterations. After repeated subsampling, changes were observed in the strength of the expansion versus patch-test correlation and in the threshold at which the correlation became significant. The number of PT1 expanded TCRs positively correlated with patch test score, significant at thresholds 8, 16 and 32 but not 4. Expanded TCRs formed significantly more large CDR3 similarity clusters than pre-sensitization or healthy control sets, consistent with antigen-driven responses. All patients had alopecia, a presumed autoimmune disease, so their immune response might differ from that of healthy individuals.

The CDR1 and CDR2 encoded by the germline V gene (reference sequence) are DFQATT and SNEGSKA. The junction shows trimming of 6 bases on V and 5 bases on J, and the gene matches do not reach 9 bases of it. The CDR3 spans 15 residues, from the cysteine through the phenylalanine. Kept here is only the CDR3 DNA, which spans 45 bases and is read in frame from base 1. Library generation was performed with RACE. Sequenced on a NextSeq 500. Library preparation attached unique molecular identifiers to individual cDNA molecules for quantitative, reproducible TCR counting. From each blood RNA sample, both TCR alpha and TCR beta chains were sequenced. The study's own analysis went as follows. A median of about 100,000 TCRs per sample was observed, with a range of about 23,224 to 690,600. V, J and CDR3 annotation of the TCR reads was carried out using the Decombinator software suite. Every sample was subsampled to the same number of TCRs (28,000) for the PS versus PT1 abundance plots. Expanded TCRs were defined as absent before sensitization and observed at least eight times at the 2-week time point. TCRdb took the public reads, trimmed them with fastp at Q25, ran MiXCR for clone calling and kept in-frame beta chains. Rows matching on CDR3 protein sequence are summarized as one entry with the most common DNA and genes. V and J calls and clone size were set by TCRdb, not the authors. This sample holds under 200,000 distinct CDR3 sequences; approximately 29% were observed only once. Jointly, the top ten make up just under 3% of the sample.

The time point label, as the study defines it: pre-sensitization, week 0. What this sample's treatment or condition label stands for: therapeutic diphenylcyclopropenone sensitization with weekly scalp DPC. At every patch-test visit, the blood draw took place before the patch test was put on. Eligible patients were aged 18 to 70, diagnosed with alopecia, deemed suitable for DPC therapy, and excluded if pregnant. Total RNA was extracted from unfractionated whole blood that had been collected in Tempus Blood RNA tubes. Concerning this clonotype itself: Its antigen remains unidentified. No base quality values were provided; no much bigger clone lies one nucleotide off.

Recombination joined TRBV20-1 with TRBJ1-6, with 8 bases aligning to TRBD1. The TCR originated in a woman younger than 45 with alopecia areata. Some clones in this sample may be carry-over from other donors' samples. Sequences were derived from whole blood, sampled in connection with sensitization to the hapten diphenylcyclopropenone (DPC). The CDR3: CSASGGVGDNSPLHF. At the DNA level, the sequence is TGCAGTGCATCAGGGGGCGTCGGGGATAATTCACCCCTCCACTTT.